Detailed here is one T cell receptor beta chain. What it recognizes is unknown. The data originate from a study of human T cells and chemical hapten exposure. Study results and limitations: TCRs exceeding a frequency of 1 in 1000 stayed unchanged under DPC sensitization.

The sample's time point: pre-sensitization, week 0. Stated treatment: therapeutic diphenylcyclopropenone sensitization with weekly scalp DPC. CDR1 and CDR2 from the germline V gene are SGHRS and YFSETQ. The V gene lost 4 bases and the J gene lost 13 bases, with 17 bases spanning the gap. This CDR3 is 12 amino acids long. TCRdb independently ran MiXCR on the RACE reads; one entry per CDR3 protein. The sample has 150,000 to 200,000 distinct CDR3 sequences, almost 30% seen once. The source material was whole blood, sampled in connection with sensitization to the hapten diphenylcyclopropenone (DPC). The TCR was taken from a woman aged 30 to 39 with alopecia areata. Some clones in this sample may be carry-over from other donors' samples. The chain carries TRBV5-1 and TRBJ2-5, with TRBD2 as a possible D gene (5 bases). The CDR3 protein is CASSLFSRAGYF. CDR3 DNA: TGCGCCAGCAGCCTATTCTCGAGGGCCGGGTACTTC.